Below, 5 T cell receptor beta chains from the same sample are listed, as sequenced in a study of cytomegalovirus exposure and HLA in healthy donors. Here immunoSEQ multiplex PCR was the method, and the copy in TCRdb shows in-frame clones only, minus some. Of under 250,000 clones detected, about nine tenths appear once; the ten largest clones hold roughly 1%. Sequenced sample: PBMCs. These receptors originate from a woman under 30 in good health and CMV-seronegative.

V gene TRBV12-2 combines with J gene TRBJ2-1; TRBD1, the D gene given by the table, was not confirmed from the DNA. TRBV12-2 represents a pseudogene. This CDR3 is 17 amino acids long. CDR3 bases: TGTGCAAGTCGCTCAAGGATGGGGCGGCCGCCCTACAATGAGCAGTTCTTC. Protein sequence: CASRSRMGRPPYNEQFF.

This clone is a singleton in its sample. The chain has TRBV19 and TRBJ2-2, with 9 bases that match TRBD2. CDR3 length: 17 amino acids. Germline CDR1 reads LNHDA; CDR2 reads SQIVND (reference sequence). After removal of 4 bases from V and 2 bases from J, the junction contained 8 bases not matched to a gene. DNA for the CDR3: TGTGCCAGTAGTAGAGGGGCTAGCGGGGCTAACACCGGGGAGCTGTTTTTT. Its protein is CASSRGASGANTGELFF. Drawing the rest from reference TRBV19 and TRBJ2-2, the complete variable domain is DGGITQSPKYLFRKEGQNVTLSCEQNLNHDAMYWYRQDPGQGLRLIYYSQIVNDFQKGDIAEGYSVSREKKESFPLTVTSAQKNPTAFYLCASSRGASGANTGELFFGEGSRLTVL.

The CDR3 is CASSLQVVTF. The CDR3 DNA is TGTGCCAGCAGCCTACAGGTCGTAACCTTC. This sequence joins TRBV28 and TRBJ1-2; tentative D call: TRBD1 (5 bases). This CDR3 region has 10 residues. The V gene's germline CDR1 is MDHEN and CDR2 SYDVKM. V was trimmed by 6 bases and J by 14 bases, leaving 13 bases between them.

The chain couples TRBV5-1 to TRBJ2-2, with 10 bases that match TRBD2. Germline V lookup: CDR1 SGHRS, CDR2 YFSETQ. The CDR3 consists of 15 residues. Trimming at V came to 1 base and at J to 5 bases, leaving 2 bases not matched to a gene. CDR3 protein: CASSLQREGTGELFF. The CDR3, as DNA: TGCGCCAGCAGCTTGCAGCGGGAGGGGACCGGGGAGCTGTTTTTT.

This chain joins TRBV9 and TRBJ2-3; D may be TRBD1 (6 bases). CDR1 SGDLS and CDR2 YYNGEE come from the germline V gene. The germline V and J ends were trimmed by 2 bases and 5 bases, with 15 bases remaining between them. The CDR3 has 15 residues. The CDR3, as DNA: TGTGCCAGCAGCGTGTGGTCAGGGGAGAGAGATACGCAGTATTTT. It translates to CASSVWSGERDTQYF.